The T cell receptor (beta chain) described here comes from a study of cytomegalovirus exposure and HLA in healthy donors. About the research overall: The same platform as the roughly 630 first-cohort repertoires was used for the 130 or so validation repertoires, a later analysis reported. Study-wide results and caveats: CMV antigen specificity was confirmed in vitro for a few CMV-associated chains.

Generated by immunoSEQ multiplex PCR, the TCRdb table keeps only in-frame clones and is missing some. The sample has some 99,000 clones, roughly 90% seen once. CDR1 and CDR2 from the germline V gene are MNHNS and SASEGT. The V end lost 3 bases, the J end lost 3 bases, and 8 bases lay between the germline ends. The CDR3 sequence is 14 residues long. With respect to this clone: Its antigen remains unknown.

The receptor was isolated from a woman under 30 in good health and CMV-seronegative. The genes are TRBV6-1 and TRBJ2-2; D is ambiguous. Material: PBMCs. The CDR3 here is CASSDEAYTGELFF. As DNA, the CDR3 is TGTGCCAGCAGTGATGAGGCTTACACCGGGGAGCTGTTTTTT.